The next 25 T cell receptor beta chains were all read from a single sample in a study of Graves' ophthalmopathy and Graves' hyperthyroidism. As the template, RNA transcripts were used to amplify TCR beta CDR3 regions. Following a first-round RT-PCR that used HTBI primers, a second-round multiplex PCR was carried out. TCRdb analysed the multiplex PCR reads with MiXCR anew, one entry per CDR3 protein. The top ten clones hold about 4.2% of a sample with 450,000 to 600,000 distinct CDR3 sequences, approximately 37% of them seen once. Specimen: peripheral blood or thyroid tissue (not recorded which). These receptors were taken from an adult man with Graves' hyperthyroidism.

The DNA of the CDR3 is TGCGCCAGCACGGGGGACAGTTACAATGAGCAGTTCTTC. It is translated as CASTGDSYNEQFF. V usage is TRBV5-1 and J usage is TRBJ2-7; tentatively, D is TRBD1 (7 bases). The tail of the sequence fits TRBJ2-1 better, so the J call may be wrong. Germline CDR1 SGHRS, CDR2 YFSETQ. The CDR3 totals 13 residues.

This sequence joins TRBV2 and TRBJ1-6; D unclear. V lost 2 bases and J lost 13, with 12 bases in between. Germline V CDR1 and CDR2: SNHLY, FYNNEI. CDR3 length equals 13 residues. CDR3 sequence reads: CASSELADFPLHF. The CDR3 DNA reads as TGTGCCAGCAGTGAACTGGCGGATTTCCCCCTCCACTTT.

This clonotype was counted a few times. The chain links TRBV28 to TRBJ1-5; D possibly corresponds to TRBD1 (6 bases). Per the germline V gene, CDR1 is MDHEN and CDR2 is SYDVKM. This CDR3 region has 16 residues. Trimming removed 3 bases at V and 6 bases at J, with 18 bases between. CDR3 amino acids: CASSLTGLGFLQPQHF. The CDR3 DNA follows: TGTGCCAGCAGTTTGACAGGACTGGGCTTTCTTCAGCCCCAGCATTTT.

Turning to this clonotype: This may stem from a read error, because a much larger clone lies one nucleotide away. This chain connects TRBV6-5 to TRBJ2-2, with a weak D call TRBD2 (5 bases). The CDR3 runs 15 residues. Germline loops: CDR1 MNHEY, CDR2 SVGAGI. The CDR3 coding sequence is TGTGCCTGCAGTTACCAGCTGAGGGCTGACGGGGAGCTGTTTTTT. This encodes CACSYQLRADGELFF.

The chain recombines TRBV11-2 with TRBJ2-5, with a tentative D call TRBD2 (6 bases). The CDR3 spans 17 residues. In germline, CDR1 is SGHAT, CDR2 FQNNGV. Trimming pared 5 bases from V and 3 bases from J, leaving 22 bases between. The CDR3 DNA reads as TGTGCCAGCAGCAGGGGTATTAGGGCTAGCGCAAAAGAGACCCAGTACTTC. As protein: CASSRGIRASAKETQYF.

This clonotype occurred many times. The chain combines TRBV5-6 with TRBJ1-4; tentative D call: TRBD1 (5 bases). This CDR3 spans 14 amino acids. Looked up from germline, CDR1 is SGHDT and CDR2 is YYEEEE. Trimming shortened V by 5 bases and J by 10 bases, and 18 bases separated the two germline ends. CDR3 in DNA: TGTGCCAGCAGTCGGGGGATCGATGACGGAAAACTGTTTTTT. Translation: CASSRGIDDGKLFF.

This clonotype was observed many times. The gene calls are TRBV7-8 and TRBJ1-6; no clear D. Trimming cost V 6 bases and J 1 base, with 4 bases left between them. CDR3 length equals 13 residues. Germline V CDR1 and CDR2: SGHVS, FQNEAQ. The CDR3 nucleotides are TGTGCCAGCAGTACGTCCTATAATTCACCCCTCCACTTT. Its protein is CASSTSYNSPLHF.

The gene calls are TRBV15 and TRBJ2-3, with 10 positions matching TRBD2. Germline assignment: CDR1 LNHNV and CDR2 YYDKDF (reference sequence). CDR3 length: 19 residues. The J segment lost 2 bases and the V segment lost 0 bases, leaving 11 bases of the junction unmatched. The DNA for the CDR3 is TGTGCCACCAGCAGAGATGGGAGGACTAGCGGCCGGACCACAGATACGCAGTATTTT. It translates to CATSRDGRTSGRTTDTQYF.

The chain has TRBV24-1 and TRBJ1-1; D might be TRBD1 (6 bases). Germline assignment: CDR1 KGHDR and CDR2 SFDVKD. This CDR3 region has 13 residues. This chain's CDR3 is CARRDTDVTEAFF. CDR3 DNA: TGTGCTAGGCGGGACACGGACGTCACTGAAGCTTTCTTT.

This clonotype was found once. V gene TRBV7-2 combines with J gene TRBJ2-3; 8 nucleotides align to TRBD1. CDR3 length: 15 residues. In germline, CDR1 is SGHTA, CDR2 FQGNSA. Germline trimming cut 4 bases from V and 0 bases from J; bases unmatched to any gene: 3. Written as DNA, the CDR3 is TGTGCCAGCAGCTGGACAGGGCACAGCACAGATACGCAGTATTTT. Translated, it gives CASSWTGHSTDTQYF.

The chain is built from TRBV12-3 or TRBV12-4 and TRBJ2-7, with TRBD2 matching 9 bases. The J segment lost 3 bases and the V segment lost 6 bases, leaving 12 bases of the junction unmatched. The CDR3 is made up of 16 amino acids. The DNA of the CDR3 is TGTGCCAGCAGCCAGAGTTTGCCTAGCGGGGACTACGAGCAGTACTTC. This encodes CASSQSLPSGDYEQYF.

As concerns this clonotype: A much larger clone sits a single nucleotide away, making a read error possible. This rearrangement joins TRBV7-9 to TRBJ2-2; TRBD1 aligns across 9 bases. The CDR3 has 15 amino acids. The germline V gene encodes CDR1 SEHNR and CDR2 FQNEAQ (reference sequence). In nucleotides, the CDR3 is TGTGCCAGCAGCTCGGGACAGGGCAACACCGGGGAGCGGTTTTTT. Protein sequence: CASSSGQGNTGERFF.

The chain couples TRBV4-1 to TRBJ2-7; possible D gene TRBD1, 7 bases. The CDR3 extends over 16 amino acids. V was trimmed by 0 bases and J by 7 bases, leaving 19 bases between them. Germline CDR1 and CDR2: MGHRA and YSYEKL. CDR3 in DNA: TGCGCCAGCAGCCAAGATTTACAGGGGCTGCGGGATGAGCAGTACTTC. Protein sequence: CASSQDLQGLRDEQYF.

This clonotype was recorded a few times. The J gene is TRBJ1-5, the V gene TRBV6-2 or TRBV6-3, with TRBD1 identical over 7 bases. Germline CDR1 MNHEY, CDR2 SVGEGT. V dropped 5 bases and J dropped 6; count of bases not matched to a gene: 13. The CDR3 contains 16 residues. Here the CDR3 reads CASSPPDDRVVQPQHF. The CDR3 DNA is TGTGCCAGCAGTCCCCCGGACGACAGGGTGGTTCAGCCCCAGCATTTT.

The chain is built from TRBV7-2 and TRBJ1-2; D is possibly TRBD1 (6 bases). Trimming stripped 3 bases from V and 5 bases from J, with 13 bases between. The CDR3 runs 14 residues. CDR1 is SGHTA and CDR2 is FQGNSA in the germline V gene. The CDR3 region is CASSLAGGPYGYTF. As DNA, the CDR3 is TGTGCCAGCAGCTTGGCGGGGGGGCCTTATGGCTACACCTTC.

This clonotype occurred many times. The V and J genes are TRBV10-3 and TRBJ2-7, with D hard to call. Germline V gene data show CDR1 as ENHRY and CDR2 as SYGVKD. V lost 2 bases to trimming and J lost 7 bases, with 9 bases between them. CDR3 length: 12 residues. CDR3 in DNA: TGTGCCATCAGTGAGCGCGCCGGAGAGCAGTACTTC. Residues: CAISERAGEQYF.

The chain recombines TRBV24-1 with TRBJ1-3; TRBD1 aligns across 8 bases. The CDR3 covers 15 residues. J lost 8 bases, V lost 5 bases, and 10 bases had no gene match. CDR1 is KGHDR, CDR2 SFDVKD, per germline. CDR3 sequence reads: CATSGNGQGLDTIYF. CDR3 bases: TGTGCCACCAGTGGGAATGGACAGGGACTCGACACCATATATTTT.

This clonotype was observed many times. The gene calls are TRBV6-1 and TRBJ1-2; the D is unclear. The CDR3 has 11 residues. Looked up from germline, CDR1 is MNHNS and CDR2 is SASEGT. V lost 8 bases, J lost 3 bases, and 7 bases lay in between. CDR3 DNA: TGTGCCAGCTATGCCTACTATGGCTACACCTTC. Encoded protein: CASYAYYGYTF.

The chain employs TRBV12-3 or TRBV12-4 and TRBJ2-2, with D possibly TRBD2 on 6 matching bases. The CDR3 has 15 amino acids. Trimming stripped 4 bases from V and 7 bases from J, with 16 bases between. CDR3 sequence reads: CASSSAGLGGGELFF. The CDR3 nucleotides are TGTGCCAGCAGTTCGGCAGGGCTCGGGGGCGGGGAGCTGTTTTTT.

The rearrangement uses TRBV12-3 or TRBV12-4 and TRBJ1-6, with TRBD1 as a possible D gene (5 bases). Trimming removed 3 bases from V and 3 bases from J, with 6 bases in between. The CDR3 contains 14 residues. CDR3 in amino acids: CASSLDIYNSPLHF. Written as DNA, the CDR3 is TGTGCCAGCAGTTTGGACATCTATAATTCACCCCTCCACTTT.

The V gene is TRBV7-9, the J gene TRBJ2-3, with 15 bases that match TRBD2. V lost 1 base, J lost 1 base, and 9 bases stayed unmatched. The CDR3 is 20 residues long. CDR1 is SEHNR, CDR2 FQNEAQ, per germline (reference sequence). In DNA form, the CDR3 reads TGTGCCAGCAGCTTAGTACGGAGGGGACTAGCGGGAGGACGCACAGATACGCAGTATTTT. This encodes CASSLVRRGLAGGRTDTQYF. The full variable domain, rest sourced from reference TRBV7-9 and TRBJ2-3, is DTGVSQNPRHKITKRGQNVTFRCDPISEHNRLYWYRQTLGQGPEFLTYFQNEAQLEKSRLLSDRFSAERPKGSFSTLEIQRTEQGDSAMYLCASSLVRRGLAGGRTDTQYFGPGTRLTVL.

The chain links TRBV19 to TRBJ2-2; 7 bases align to TRBD1. The CDR3 runs to 15 residues. CDR1 LNHDA and CDR2 SQIVND come from the germline V gene (reference sequence). The V segment lost 5 bases and the J segment 7 bases; nucleotides outside the gene matches: 10. CDR3 sequence reads: CASSSNTGVDGELFF. The CDR3 DNA reads TGTGCCAGTAGTTCAAACACAGGGGTAGACGGGGAGCTGTTTTTT.

Comments on this clonotype: A much larger clonotype is one base distant, so this may be a read error. This chain joins TRBV12-3 or TRBV12-4 and TRBJ1-2; D is possibly TRBD1 (5 bases). The length of the CDR3 is 15 residues. V was trimmed by 6 bases and J by 4 bases, leaving 18 bases between them. The CDR3 loop is CASSSGADSIYGYTF. CDR3 nucleotide sequence: TGTGCCAGCAGCTCCGGGGCAGATAGCATCTATGGCTACACCTTC.

J is TRBJ2-7 and V is TRBV20-1; 9 bases align to TRBD2. This CDR3 region has 16 residues. The J segment lost 2 bases and the V segment lost 0 bases, leaving 8 bases of the junction unmatched. CDR1 is DFQATT and CDR2 is SNEGSKA in the germline V gene (reference sequence). This CDR3 reads CSARDRLAGRTYEQYF. The CDR3 bases are TGCAGTGCTAGAGATCGGCTAGCGGGACGTACCTACGAGCAGTACTTC.

This rearrangement joins TRBV6-5 to TRBJ1-4; D is possibly TRBD1 (5 bases). V shed 4 bases and J shed 8 bases, with 20 bases lying between them. This CDR3 region has 16 residues. The germline V gene encodes CDR1 MNHEY and CDR2 SVGAGI. The CDR3 sequence is CASSFSGWGIGEKLFF. The DNA of the CDR3 is TGTGCCAGCAGTTTTAGTGGGTGGGGGATCGGGGAAAAACTGTTTTTT.